This record covers a single T cell receptor (beta chain). Its specificity is not known. Researchers ran the PCR with 60 Vbeta and 13 Jbeta primers. Profiled with immunoSEQ multiplex PCR; TCRdb holds only in-frame clones, not every one. The table lists around 150,000 clones, around a tenth of them singletons. This sample was taken from a study of cytomegalovirus exposure and HLA in healthy donors. At the level of the study: From donors who were HLA-typed, an early data release held about 85 million unique TCRs. General observations from the study: Rarity held for most TCR sequences, but there were some public TCRs that occurred in many donors. In a later analysis, TCR beta V- and J-gene trimming showed a link to a missense DCLRE1C variant. As was reported, the classifier diagnosed cytomegalovirus status with high specificity and sensitivity.

Trimming left V 1 base short and J 4 bases short, with 15 bases between. This CDR3 has 16 residues. CDR1 and CDR2 (germline): SGHTA, FQGNSA. Material for sequencing was PBMCs. The clonotype originates from a male donor in good health and CMV-seronegative. V gene TRBV7-2 combines with J gene TRBJ2-3, with a weak D call TRBD2 (6 bases). CDR3 coding DNA: TGTGCCAGCAGCTTAGGTGGTGGGGCGGGATCAGATACGCAGTATTTT. Amino acid sequence: CASSLGGGAGSDTQYF.